This is a list of T cell receptor beta chains from one sample in a study of T cell responses to AZD1222 COVID-19 vaccine. The method was immunoSEQ multiplex PCR; TCRdb's version includes in-frame clones alone and lacks a portion of them. The table records 120,000 or so clones, 80% to 95% of them present only once. Source: peripheral blood, taken on day 0 of AZD1222 vaccination. These receptors originate from an adult in good health. Each CDR3 is given with its conserved first and last residue. A D gene is named only where the DNA matches it firmly. The size field is filled for only some rows; it gives once, few, many or a size class.

d_call	clone_size	v_call	j_call	cdr3_nt	cdr3_aa
-	-	TRBV4-3	TRBJ1-1	TGCGCCAGCAGCCCCCAAGTGAACACTGAAGCTTTCTTT	CASSPQVNTEAFF
-	once	TRBV27	TRBJ2-1	TGTGCCAGCAGGGGTGTCGTCAGCAATGAGCAGTTCTTC	CASRGVVSNEQFF
-	once	TRBV10-2	TRBJ2-2	TGCGCCACAGTACGACAGTCTGCGAACACCGGGGAGCTGTTTTTT	CATVRQSANTGELFF
TRBD1	-	TRBV7-2	TRBJ1-5	TGTGCCAGCAGGGAACGACAGGGGGCAAGGCCCCAGCATTTT	CASRERQGARPQHF
-	-	TRBV11-3	TRBJ2-1	TGTGCCAGCAGCCAGGCTAGCTACAATGAGCAGTTCTTC	CASSQASYNEQFF
-	-	TRBV5-1	TRBJ1-1	TGCGCCAGCAGCTTGTTTGAGGCTGTACGCACTGAAGCTTTCTTT	CASSLFEAVRTEAFF
-	-	TRBV6-2/TRBV6-3	TRBJ2-1	TGTGCCAGCAGTTACACGCCCACGGTTCCGGAAACCGATAGGGATGAGCAGTTCTTC	CASSYTPTVPETDRDEQFF
-	-	TRBV6-1	TRBJ1-3	TGTGCCAGCAGTGAGCGGGCGGCGGCTGGAAACACCATATATTTT	CASSERAAAGNTIYF
-	-	TRBV7-8	TRBJ1-4	TGTGCCAGCAGCCCAGGGGCCCCGAATGAAAAACTGTTTTTT	CASSPGAPNEKLFF
-	-	TRBV9	TRBJ1-1	TGTGCCAGCAGCGCGGCGACGGGAGACACTGAAGCTTTCTTT	CASSAATGDTEAFF
-	-	TRBV9	TRBJ2-7	TGTGCCAGCAGCGCTACCGGGACGGCTACCTACGAGCAGTACTTC	CASSATGTATYEQYF
-	-	TRBV9	TRBJ1-1	TGTGCCAGCAGCGCCCAGGGGAACACTGAAGCTTTCTTT	CASSAQGNTEAFF
-	-	TRBV27	TRBJ1-2	TGTGCCAGCAGTTTCTCACCCCCCTCGACAGTCTATGGCTACACCTTC	CASSFSPPSTVYGYTF
TRBD2	-	TRBV5-4	TRBJ2-3	TGTGCCAGCAGCTTCCCCGGGAGGGAGGCAGATACGCAGTATTTT	CASSFPGREADTQYF
TRBD2	few	TRBV7-2	TRBJ2-7	TGTGCCAGCAGCTTTCTTGGACTAGCGGAAACCGGCTACGAGCAGTACTTC	CASSFLGLAETGYEQYF
TRBD1	-	TRBV27	TRBJ1-1	TGTGCCAGCAGTTCCACCCGGACAGGGGACTTGAACACTGAAGCTTTCTTT	CASSSTRTGDLNTEAFF
-	-	TRBV5-6	TRBJ1-3	TGTGCCAGCAGCTTGACAGGACCCTCTGGAAACACCATATATTTT	CASSLTGPSGNTIYF
TRBD1	-	TRBV14	TRBJ1-1	TGTGCCAGCAGCCCCCCGAGGGACAGATCCAACACTGAAGCTTTCTTT	CASSPPRDRSNTEAFF
-	-	TRBV7-6	TRBJ2-5	TGTGCCAGCAGCTTATTTGAGGAGACCCAGTACTTC	CASSLFEETQYF
-	-	TRBV9	TRBJ1-2	TGTGCCAGCCAGAATTATACAGGGCGAAACGTAGGTTACACCTTC	CASQNYTGRNVGYTF
TRBD1	-	TRBV2	TRBJ1-4	TGTGCCAGCAGGCAGGGACAGGGGAATGAAAAACTGTTTTTT	CASRQGQGNEKLFF
-	-	TRBV19	TRBJ2-7	TGTGCCAGTACCGCCCCCGGGACTGGCCCCAGAGAGCAGTACTTC	CASTAPGTGPREQYF
-	-	TRBV30	TRBJ1-2	TGTGCCTGGAGGGTGTCTTCTCTATATGGCTACACCTTC	CAWRVSSLYGYTF
TRBD1	-	TRBV7-9	TRBJ1-3	TGTGCCAGCAGCCCTTGGACAGGGACCTACTCTGGAAACACCATATATTTT	CASSPWTGTYSGNTIYF
TRBD1	-	TRBV28	TRBJ1-2	TGTGCCAGCAGTCTCACAGGGGGCTTCTATGGCTACACCTTC	CASSLTGGFYGYTF
TRBD2	few	TRBV6-4	TRBJ2-1	TGTGCCAGCAGTGACTCTAGCGGGGATTACAATGAGCAGTTCTTC	CASSDSSGDYNEQFF
TRBD2	-	TRBV6-5	TRBJ2-2	TGTGCCAGCAGTCCCGGGACTAGCGCCACCGGGGAGCTGTTTTTT	CASSPGTSATGELFF
-	-	TRBV11-2	TRBJ1-1	TGTGCCAGCAGGTACCCCTTTAGGGGGGGGTACACTGAAGCTTTCTTT	CASRYPFRGGYTEAFF
-	-	TRBV2	TRBJ2-7	TGTGCCAGCAGTGAAAAGTTGCCATTTCGGGATAACGCCTACGAGCAGTACTTC	CASSEKLPFRDNAYEQYF
TRBD2	-	TRBV9	TRBJ2-5	TGTGCCAGCAGCGTAGCAGCGGGGTTAGAGACCCAGTACTTC	CASSVAAGLETQYF
-	-	TRBV2	TRBJ2-1	TGTGCCAGCAGTGAAGCCGCTAGAACCAATGAGCAGTTCTTC	CASSEAARTNEQFF
-	once	TRBV14	TRBJ1-2	TGTGCCAGCAGCCAAACACGAGGGGGCTACACCTTC	CASSQTRGGYTF
TRBD1	-	TRBV18	TRBJ1-1	TGTGCCAGCTCACGGGACAGGGGAGCTGAAGCTTTCTTT	CASSRDRGAEAFF
-	-	TRBV11-2	TRBJ1-5	TGTGCCAGCAGCTTAATCGGGGGGCCCCAGCATTTT	CASSLIGGPQHF
TRBD1	-	TRBV6-5	TRBJ2-7	TGTGCCAGCACCCCGGACAGGAACTACGAGCAGTACTTC	CASTPDRNYEQYF
-	few	TRBV7-2	TRBJ1-4	TGTGCCAGCAGCTTCCGGGGGGGAGATGAAAAACTGTTTTTT	CASSFRGGDEKLFF
TRBD2	-	TRBV3-1/TRBV3-2	TRBJ2-3	TGTGCCAGCAGCCAAAAGACTAGCGGGAAAGCAGATACGCAGTATTTT	CASSQKTSGKADTQYF
TRBD1	-	TRBV7-9	TRBJ1-6	TGTGCCAGCAGCTTAGAAGGGACAGAGTATAATTCACCCCTCCACTTT	CASSLEGTEYNSPLHF
TRBD2	-	TRBV7-9	TRBJ2-1	TGTGCCAGCAGCTTAGAATTGACTAGCGGGGGCACTGAGCAGTTCTTC	CASSLELTSGGTEQFF
-	-	TRBV20-1	TRBJ2-1	TGCAGTGCTAGAGGCTACAATGAGCAGTTCTTC	CSARGYNEQFF
-	few	TRBV28	TRBJ2-1	TGTGCCAGCAGTCTTCCGCCTGTGGCAGATTACAATGAGCAGTTCTTC	CASSLPPVADYNEQFF
-	-	TRBV4-3	TRBJ2-1	TGCGCCAGCAGCCAAGATGAGTTGAATGAGCAGTTCTTC	CASSQDELNEQFF
-	-	TRBV14	TRBJ1-2	TGTGCCAGCAGCCAAGGCAGGGGAAACTATGGCTACACCTTC	CASSQGRGNYGYTF
-	-	TRBV4-3	TRBJ2-7	TGCGCCAGCAGCCAAGAGAGTGGGCCACGGTACGAGCAGTACTTC	CASSQESGPRYEQYF
-	-	TRBV29-1	TRBJ1-1	TGCAGCGCCCAACTTACAGGGTTCACTGAAGCTTTCTTT	CSAQLTGFTEAFF
TRBD2	-	TRBV5-4	TRBJ2-7	TGTGCCAGCAGCGGACTAGCGGGGGCCCACTACGAGCAGTACTTC	CASSGLAGAHYEQYF
-	-	TRBV6-2/TRBV6-3	TRBJ1-4	TGTGCCAGCAGTCGAATTCGGGACGGAGGCGAAAAACTGTTTTTT	CASSRIRDGGEKLFF